This T cell receptor beta chain was identified during a study of T cell changes during pregnancy in multiple sclerosis. Clones were read by immunoSEQ multiplex PCR, and TCRdb kept only the in-frame ones, dropping some. The sample carries 50,000 to 70,000 clones, about 91% recorded once. Per the germline V gene, CDR1 is ENHRY and CDR2 is SYGVKD. V lost 3 bases to trimming and J lost 13 bases, with 18 bases between them. The CDR3 extends over 13 amino acids. The receptor was derived from a female donor with multiple sclerosis, enrolled in a pregnancy study. This chain joins TRBV10-3 and TRBJ1-2; perhaps TRBD1 as D (5 bases). The sample was peripheral blood, taken in the first trimester of pregnancy. Here the CDR3 reads CAISENRPPRCTF. The CDR3, as DNA: TGTGCCATCAGTGAAAACAGGCCCCCTCGTTGCACCTTC.